This T cell receptor (beta chain) originates from a study of T cell responses to AZD1222 COVID-19 vaccine. For this clone: The antigen remains unidentified.

Some clones are missing from TCRdb's copy, which holds only in-frame ones; the method was immunoSEQ multiplex PCR. Of tens of thousands of clones detected, about nine tenths appear once; the ten largest clones hold 4.5% to 5.5%. Trimming cost V 3 bases and J 4 bases, with 7 bases left between them. The CDR3 sequence is 12 residues long. CDR1 is MNHEY and CDR2 is SVGAGI in the germline V gene. Study-wide results and limits: Most donors were white British and more were female, and clonal diversity was possibly underestimated.

This sequence joins TRBV6-5 and TRBJ2-7, with TRBD2 as a possible D gene (5 bases). The source of this sequence is an adult in good health. This sample comprised peripheral blood, obtained on day 0 of MenACWY control vaccination. CDR3 bases: TGTGCCAGCAGTTATACGGGGTACGAGCAGTACTTC. This encodes CASSYTGYEQYF.